The present TCR beta chain was sequenced within a study of cytomegalovirus exposure and HLA in healthy donors. Researchers ran the PCR with 60 Vbeta and 13 Jbeta primers. As processed by the authors: There were tens of millions of unique TCR beta chains by a later count, and some 11 million of them were shared. The data were produced by immunoSEQ multiplex PCR, yet TCRdb's version contains in-frame clones alone and is incomplete. The V and J calls and the clone size are those of that table, but D and trimming were determined from the DNA. This table has about 150,000 clones, 70% to 85% appearing once. V shed 6 bases and J 7 bases; nucleotides not matched to a gene: 5. Germline-derived CDR1 and CDR2 are MNHNS and SASEGT. This CDR3 region has 15 residues.

Source material: PBMCs. This receptor was obtained from a male donor in good health and CMV-seronegative. The gene calls are TRBV6-1 and TRBJ2-1; 14 positions agree with TRBD2. This chain's CDR3 is CASSRLAGGPNEQFF. In DNA, the CDR3 is TGTGCCAGCAGCAGACTAGCGGGGGGGCCTAATGAGCAGTTCTTC.